The present entry profiles one T cell receptor beta chain with its context. Trimming took off 1 base at V and 4 bases at J, with 11 bases between the two ends. Germline loops: CDR1 MDHEN, CDR2 SYDVKM. This CDR3 is built from 15 residues. This sample was included in a study of cytomegalovirus exposure and HLA in healthy donors. These donors, healthy bone marrow donors, were studied. Primers for the PCR totalled 60 Vbeta and 13 Jbeta. TCRdb's table, derived via immunoSEQ multiplex PCR, lists solely in-frame clones and lacks some. The sample records some 150,000 clones, about 80% being singletons. This TCR was sampled from a young man in good health and CMV-seropositive. The specimen was PBMCs. The J gene is TRBJ2-1, the V gene TRBV28; D unclear. CDR3 residues: CASSLSAGYYNEQFF. As DNA, the CDR3 is TGTGCCAGCAGTTTATCGGCAGGATATTACAATGAGCAGTTCTTC.